Following are 26 T cell receptor beta chains from one sample sequenced in a study of blood T cells in healthy people across ages (dated by TCRdb to the mid-2010s). The library was built by means of 5' RACE. Reads for this sample came from an Illumina HiSeq 2500. A second PCR of roughly 7 to 12 cycles was run with a J-beta primer mix and a sample-barcoded 5' primer. TCRdb handled the public reads itself, with Q25 trimming in fastp and clone calling in MiXCR, and kept productive beta chains. Identical CDR3 proteins give one entry, which carries the most common genes and DNA. In all, the sample holds 650,000 to 1,000,000 distinct CDR3 sequences, and about 45% of those were seen once. The ten largest clones represent 15% to 20% of the sample. The sample was blood. These receptor sequences come from a man at least 80 years old in good health.

In regard to this clonotype: Just one base apart from a much larger clone, this may be a read error. The rearrangement joins TRBV20-1 to TRBJ2-5, with D hard to call. V lost 6 bases to trimming and J lost 5 bases, with 16 bases between them. The CDR3 is 13 residues long. Germline lookup yields CDR1 DFQATT and CDR2 SNEGSKA (reference sequence). In DNA, the CDR3 is TGCAGTGCCGGACCCTCCCTCCATGAGACCCAGTACTTC. Protein product: CSAGPSLHETQYF.

In its sample, this clonotype was seen many times. The chain joins TRBV29-1 to TRBJ2-7; 9 nucleotides line up with TRBD1. CDR3 length: 12 amino acids. The trim removed 6 bases at V and 7 bases at J, leaving 7 bases unmatched. CDR1 and CDR2 (germline): SQVTM, ANQGSEA. The CDR3 region is CSVETTGGEQYF. The DNA for the CDR3 is TGCAGCGTGGAGACGACAGGGGGAGAGCAGTACTTC.

DNA for the CDR3: TGTGCCAGCAGCTTAGTTACTATTTCGGCGACCGAGCAGTTCTTC. The encoded protein is CASSLVTISATEQFF. The chain uses TRBV7-2 and TRBJ2-1, with no clear D. Between the trimmed V and J ends, which lost 1 base and 10 bases, there was a span of 17 bases. Germline CDR1 SGHTA, CDR2 FQGNSA. There are 15 residues in the CDR3.

The V call is TRBV4-1, the J call TRBJ2-5; 9 positions agree with TRBD1. Germline CDR1 MGHRA, CDR2 YSYEKL. Trimming took 1 base from V and 1 from J; bases not matched to a gene: 4. The CDR3 is made up of 16 amino acids. The CDR3 is CASSQVWGQGQETQYF. The CDR3 region has the DNA TGCGCCAGCAGCCAAGTCTGGGGACAGGGCCAAGAGACCCAGTACTTC.

This clonotype has just a few counts. This chain links TRBV29-1 with TRBJ2-5; TRBD2 agrees at 15 bases. The CDR3 length is 14 residues. Per the germline V gene, CDR1 is SQVTM and CDR2 is ANQGSEA. Trimming at V came to 7 bases and at J to 4 bases, leaving 4 bases not matched to a gene. CDR3 residues: CSALGLAGGETQYF. In DNA form, the CDR3 reads TGCAGCGCTCTGGGACTAGCGGGAGGAGAGACCCAGTACTTC.

The chain is built from TRBV6-5 and TRBJ2-7; 9 positions agree with TRBD2. The V and J ends lost 0 bases and 1 base, in that order; junction bases with no gene match: 4. CDR1 and CDR2 (germline): MNHEY, SVGAGI. The CDR3 is 16 amino acids. Here the CDR3 reads CASSYSQTSGSYEQYF. CDR3 sequence (DNA): TGTGCCAGCAGTTACTCACAGACTAGCGGTTCCTACGAGCAGTACTTC.

The chain employs TRBV6-6 and TRBJ2-7, with D possibly TRBD1 on 6 matching bases. Germline V gene lookup returns CDR1 MNHNY and CDR2 SVGAGI (reference sequence). CDR3 size: 13 residues. Trimming stripped 3 bases from V and 7 bases from J, with 13 bases between. CDR3 protein: CASSYAGAGEQYF. The CDR3 DNA reads as TGTGCCAGCAGTTATGCAGGGGCAGGAGAGCAGTACTTC.

This clonotype was observed a few times. Written as DNA, the CDR3 is TGTGCCAGCTCACCAGAACAGGCGGGAGGGCCGAGCAATGAGCAGTTCTTC. It yields the protein CASSPEQAGGPSNEQFF. This chain links TRBV18 with TRBJ2-1, with TRBD2 matching over 9 bases. The CDR3 consists of 17 residues. CDR1 and CDR2 from the germline V gene are KGHSH and LQKENI. V dropped 2 bases and J dropped 6; count of bases not matched to a gene: 11.

The chain has TRBV4-2 and TRBJ2-7; possibly TRBD2 for D (6 bases). This CDR3 region has 15 residues. Germline CDR1 LGHNA, CDR2 YNFKEQ. Trimming removed 4 bases at V and 7 bases at J, with 20 bases between. CDR3 nucleotide sequence: TGTGCCAGCAGCCCGTCGGGAGCGGTTTACAATGAGCAGTACTTC. Translation: CASSPSGAVYNEQYF.

This clonotype turned up a few times. This chain joins TRBV29-1 and TRBJ2-1; 8 bases map to TRBD2. Germline assignment: CDR1 SQVTM and CDR2 ANQGSEA. After removal of 3 bases from V and 8 bases from J, the junction contained 15 bases not matched to a gene. The CDR3 runs to 16 residues. The CDR3, as DNA: TGCAGCGTTGAGAAGGGTATTGGTAGCGGGATGGATGAGCAGTTCTTC. Translation gives CSVEKGIGSGMDEQFF.

Regarding this clonotype: A much more abundant neighbour one base away suggests this may be a read error. The chain carries TRBV29-1 and TRBJ2-5; 8 bases map to TRBD2. Germline V lookup: CDR1 SQVTM, CDR2 ANQGSEA. CDR3 size: 12 residues. V dropped 4 bases and J dropped 11; count of bases not matched to a gene: 9. CDR3 nucleotide sequence: TGCAGCGTTGGAGCGGGAGATAATGAGCAGTACTTC. It translates to CSVGAGDNEQYF.

V gene TRBV7-2 combines with J gene TRBJ2-1; TRBD2 matches 13 bases. This CDR3 is built from 16 residues. CDR1 is SGHTA and CDR2 is FQGNSA in the germline V gene. The trim removed 5 bases at V and 3 bases at J, leaving 4 bases unmatched. The chain's CDR3 is CASSLRTSGGYNEQFF. CDR3 in DNA: TGTGCCAGCAGCCTTAGGACTAGCGGGGGCTACAATGAGCAGTTCTTC.

This chain uses TRBV2 with TRBJ2-3; TRBD2 agrees at 9 bases. This CDR3 spans 15 amino acids. Losses at the gene ends were 8 bases for V and 4 bases for J; bases not matched to a gene: 10. Germline lookup yields CDR1 SNHLY and CDR2 FYNNEI. The CDR3 protein is CASVGTSIGADTQYF. CDR3 in DNA: TGTGCCAGCGTCGGGACTAGCATTGGCGCAGATACGCAGTATTTT.

The J gene is TRBJ2-1, the V gene TRBV7-2, with TRBD2 matching 11 bases. V lost 5 bases, J lost 12 bases, and 18 bases stayed unmatched. The germline V gene encodes CDR1 SGHTA and CDR2 FQGNSA. The CDR3 is made up of 17 amino acids. In nucleotides, the CDR3 is TGTGCCAGCAGCCGAGTACCCGGGACTAGCGGCCCTACGAGGCAGTTCTTC. It encodes CASSRVPGTSGPTRQFF. The full variable domain, in which reference TRBV7-2 and TRBJ2-1 provide the parts outside the CDR3, is GAGVSQSPSNKVTEKGKDVELRCDPISGHTALYWYRQSLGQGLEFLIYFQGNSAPDKSGLPSDRFSAERTGGSVSTLTIQRTQQEDSAVYLCASSRVPGTSGPTRQFFGPGTRLTVL.

This clonotype was seen at least ten times. The chain couples TRBV20-1 to TRBJ2-3, with TRBD2 matching 10 bases. Germline CDR1 DFQATT, CDR2 SNEGSKA (reference sequence). CDR3 length equals 15 residues. The J segment lost 6 bases and the V segment lost 5 bases, leaving 11 bases of the junction unmatched. The DNA of the CDR3 is TGCAGTGCTCAATCGCTAGCGGGAGTAATGGATACGCAGTATTTT. Translated, it gives CSAQSLAGVMDTQYF.

The chain links TRBV11-3 to TRBJ1-3, with D possibly being TRBD1 (5 bases). This CDR3 is 15 amino acids long. The germline gives CDR1 SGHNT, CDR2 YENEEA. The germline V and J ends were trimmed by 1 base and 1 base, with 8 bases remaining between them. The CDR3 here is CASSLGAGSGNTIYF. DNA of the CDR3: TGTGCCAGCAGCTTAGGCGCAGGGTCTGGAAACACCATATATTTT.

This clonotype was recorded a few times. This chain uses TRBV3-1 with TRBJ2-7; TRBD2 is a possible D gene (5 bases). Between the trimmed V and J ends, which lost 3 bases and 4 bases, there was a span of 19 bases. The CDR3 has 16 residues. Germline values: CDR1 LGHDT, CDR2 YNNKEL (reference sequence). DNA of the CDR3: TGTGCCAGCAGCCATTTTACCCGCGGGCGATTTTACGAGCAGTACTTC. It encodes CASSHFTRGRFYEQYF.

This clonotype was detected only a few times. The J gene is TRBJ2-1, the V gene TRBV5-5, with 11 bases fitting TRBD2. CDR1 is SGHKS and CDR2 is YYEKEE in the germline V gene (reference sequence). CDR3 length: 15 residues. Trimming removed 4 bases from V and 4 bases from J; junction bases left unmatched: 4. The CDR3 region is CASSKTSGNYNEQFF. In DNA form, the CDR3 reads TGTGCCAGCAGCAAGACTAGCGGGAATTACAATGAGCAGTTCTTC.

The gene calls are TRBV28 and TRBJ2-3; 9 positions match TRBD2. Unmatched junction bases numbered 5, after V lost 4 bases and J lost 3 bases. The CDR3 consists of 15 residues. Germline CDR1 is MDHEN and CDR2 is SYDVKM. CDR3 sequence reads: CASSSREGGTDTQYF. The CDR3, as DNA: TGTGCCAGCAGTTCGCGGGAGGGCGGTACAGATACGCAGTATTTT.

The V and J genes are TRBV20-1 and TRBJ2-1, with 7 bases identical to TRBD1. The CDR3 sequence is 11 residues long. Germline lookup yields CDR1 DFQATT and CDR2 SNEGSKA (reference sequence). V shed 4 bases and J 7 bases; nucleotides not matched to a gene: 1. CDR3 loop: CSAKTGNEQFF. The CDR3, as DNA: TGCAGTGCTAAGACAGGGAATGAGCAGTTCTTC.

There are a few counts of this clonotype. The rearrangement uses TRBV12-3 or TRBV12-4 and TRBJ1-1, with 8 bases identical to TRBD1. V was clipped by 8 bases and J by 7 bases; unmatched bases: 6. The CDR3 covers 12 residues. The CDR3 DNA sequence: TGTGCCAGCGTACAGGGGGTGGGTGAAGCTTTCTTT. It encodes CASVQGVGEAFF.

In this sample, this clonotype turned up many times. At one end, the junction sequence differs from germline, possibly due to a read error. The chain links TRBV7-3 to TRBJ2-5; the D is unclear. Germline values: CDR1 SGHTA, CDR2 FQGTGA. This CDR3 spans 13 amino acids. The CDR3 coding sequence is TGTGCCAGCAGTTTAACACGTCAAGAGACCCAGTACTTC. As protein: CASSLTRQETQYF. Variable domain in full (rest from reference TRBV7-3 and TRBJ2-5): GAGVSQTPSNKVTEKGKYVELRCDPISGHTALYWYRQSLGQGPEFLIYFQGTGAADDSGLPNDRFFAVRPEGSVSTLKIQRTERGDSAVYLCASSLTRQETQYFGPGTRLLVL.

This clonotype was detected only a few times. The rearrangement links TRBV14 to TRBJ2-5; 7 nucleotides match TRBD2. The CDR3 runs 13 residues. V lost 5 bases and J lost 9; bases outside the gene matches: 9. The germline gives CDR1 SGHDN, CDR2 FVKESK. CDR3 loop: CASSFGRLGAQYF. DNA for the CDR3: TGTGCCAGCAGCTTCGGGAGGTTGGGGGCCCAGTACTTC. The full variable domain, rest sourced from reference TRBV14 and TRBJ2-5, is EAGVTQFPSHSVIEKGQTVTLRCDPISGHDNLYWYRRVMGKEIKFLLHFVKESKQDESGMPNNRFLAERTGGTYSTLKVQPAELEDSGVYFCASSFGRLGAQYFGPGTRLLVL.

CDR3 loop: CASTATGLMAQYF. In DNA form, the CDR3 reads TGTGCCAGCACCGCGACAGGGCTCATGGCCCAGTACTTC. The chain joins TRBV12-3 or TRBV12-4 to TRBJ2-7; 7 bases line up with TRBD1. This CDR3 is built from 13 residues. Trimming cost V 7 bases and J 10 bases; bases outside gene matches: 13.

The rearrangement links TRBV18 to TRBJ2-2; the D gene could be TRBD1 or TRBD2 (5 bases each). Per the germline V gene, CDR1 is KGHSH and CDR2 is LQKENI. Deletions cut 2 bases from V and 2 bases from J, with 9 bases between. The CDR3 length is 15 residues. The CDR3 DNA reads TGTGCCAGCTCACCAAGAGGGGACAACACCGGGGAGCTGTTTTTT. Its translation is CASSPRGDNTGELFF.

The rearrangement joins TRBV7-3 to TRBJ2-3; weak D call: TRBD1 (6 bases). This CDR3 region has 14 residues. The ends were cut back, 6 bases at V and 1 base at J, with 11 bases in the middle. CDR1 is SGHTA and CDR2 is FQGTGA in the germline V gene. CDR3 nucleotides: TGTGCCAGCAGTGTGAACAGGGGCACAGATACGCAGTATTTT. As protein: CASSVNRGTDTQYF.